This entry is about one T cell receptor beta chain. No antigen is known for it. Here immunoSEQ multiplex PCR was the method, and the copy in TCRdb shows in-frame clones only, minus some. The table lists around 89,000 clones, around 90% of them singletons, with roughly 20% in the top ten. The CDR3 runs 14 residues. CDR1 and CDR2 from the germline V gene are MNHNS and SASEGT. Trimming removed 1 base at V and 2 bases at J, with 7 bases between. This record belongs to a study of T cell responses to AZD1222 COVID-19 vaccine. Study-level results: Possibly, clonal diversity was underestimated; donors were largely white British and included more females. No repertoire was sampled before or during the peak T cell response, only after it.

The chain joins TRBV6-1 to TRBJ2-3; no firm D call. This receptor was obtained from an adult in good health. The source material was peripheral blood, sampled on day 0 of AZD1222 vaccination. The CDR3 DNA reads TGTGCCAGCAGTGAAGAGCCTCTCACAGATACGCAGTATTTT. Translating it yields CASSEEPLTDTQYF.